This T cell receptor (beta chain) was retrieved from a study of regulatory T cells in long-lasting Graves disease. Study-wide context: Graves' patients, diagnosed recently, had received antithyroid drugs under 3 months. Points from the study as a whole: The TCR repertoire of persistent Graves' patients was less diverse than that of newly diagnosed ones.

Regarding time point: newly diagnosed GD, antithyroid drugs for less than 3 months. Making the TCR library involved RNA that had been extracted from PBMCs. This clonotype has more than one count but fewer than ten. The antigen remains undetermined. Combining iRepertoire HTBI primers with Arm-PCR of CDR3 regions, the authors built TCR beta libraries. TCRdb reanalysed the multiplex PCR reads using MiXCR and keeps one entry per CDR3 protein. Of 520,000 or so distinct CDR3 sequences detected, approximately 12% appear once; the ten largest clones hold more than 8%. Germline CDR1 and CDR2: MNHEY and SMNVEV (reference sequence). There are 15 residues in the CDR3. Trimming took 5 bases from V and 3 from J; bases not matched to a gene: 6. These records were also assigned to another study, of T cells in Graves' hyperthyroidism and ophthalmopathy. As that report states: Researchers barred patients who had uncontrolled infection, other autoimmune disease, pregnancy or lactation.

The chain has TRBV27 and TRBJ1-1, with 10 positions matching TRBD1. The material was peripheral blood mononuclear cells (PBMCs), obtained at new diagnosis, from a patient treated with antithyroid drugs. This receptor was identified in a woman in her twenties or thirties with Graves disease. The CDR3 is CASSTGDRGHTEAFF. CDR3 in DNA: TGTGCCAGCAGTACTGGCGACAGGGGGCACACTGAAGCTTTCTTT.